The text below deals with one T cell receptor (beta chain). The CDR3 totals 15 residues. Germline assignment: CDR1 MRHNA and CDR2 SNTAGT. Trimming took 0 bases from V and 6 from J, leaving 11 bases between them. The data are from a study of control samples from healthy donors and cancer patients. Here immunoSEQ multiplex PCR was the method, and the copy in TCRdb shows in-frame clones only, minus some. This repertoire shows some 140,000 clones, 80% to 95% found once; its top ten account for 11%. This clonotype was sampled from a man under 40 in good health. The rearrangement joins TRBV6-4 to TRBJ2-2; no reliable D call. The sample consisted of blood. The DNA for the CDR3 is TGTGCCAGCAGTGACTCGACCCGCGGAGCCGGGGAGCTGTTTTTT. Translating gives CASSDSTRGAGELFF.